The 14 T cell receptor beta chains given below trace back to one sample, sequenced in a study of blood T cell repertoires in COVID-19. The method was immunoSEQ multiplex PCR; TCRdb's version includes in-frame clones alone and lacks a portion of them. The repertoire holds 200,000 to 250,000 clones, with about 83% as singletons. Sequencing was done on a sample of PBMCs or T cells enriched from blood (not recorded which). The source of these receptors is a woman aged 35 to 49 who had been exposed to COVID-19.

The J gene is TRBJ2-1, the V gene TRBV9, with 9 bases fitting TRBD2. The V gene end was trimmed by 3 bases and the J gene end by 4 bases; junction bases not matched to a gene: 8. Germline V gives CDR1 SGDLS, CDR2 YYNGEE. The CDR3 spans 16 residues. The CDR3 protein is CASSAVTSGRYNEQFF. The CDR3 coding sequence is TGTGCCAGCAGCGCAGTGACTAGCGGTAGATACAATGAGCAGTTCTTC.

The V call is TRBV28, the J call TRBJ1-1, with a possible D match to TRBD1 (6 bases). V lost 6 bases and J lost 0, with 11 bases in between. Germline loops: CDR1 MDHEN, CDR2 SYDVKM. The CDR3 totals 14 residues. The CDR3 region has the DNA TGTGCCAGCAGCCGAGGGGGGGTGAACACTGAAGCTTTCTTT. The encoded protein is CASSRGGVNTEAFF.

V is TRBV4-2 and J is TRBJ2-5; TRBD2 matches 9 bases. The V gene end was trimmed by 1 base and the J gene end by 3 bases; junction bases not matched to a gene: 0. Germline V gene sequence: CDR1 LGHNA, CDR2 YNFKEQ. CDR3 size: 14 residues. The CDR3 coding sequence is TGTGCCAGCAGCCAAGGCGGGGGGGAAGAGACCCAGTACTTC. This encodes CASSQGGGEETQYF.

Points on this clone: An end of the junction does not agree with germline; a read error may underlie this. The chain carries TRBV7-2 and TRBJ1-1, with 8 positions matching TRBD1. The germline gives CDR1 SGHTA, CDR2 FQGNSA. CDR3 length: 18 amino acids. This CDR3 is CASSLAPPGGYLSTEAFF. In DNA form, the CDR3 reads TGTGCCAGCAGCCTAGCCCCGCCAGGGGGCTATTTGAGTACTGAAGCTTTCTTT.

Details on this clone: This CDR3 is also generated by other DNA sequences in the sample. CDR3 region: CASSQGANTEAFF. The CDR3 nucleotides are TGCGCCAGCAGCCAAGGGGCCAACACTGAAGCTTTCTTT. The chain links TRBV5-1 to TRBJ1-1; TRBD1 might be the D (5 bases). Germline V lookup: CDR1 SGHRS, CDR2 YFSETQ. This CDR3 has 13 amino acids. V shed 4 bases and J shed 2 bases, with 9 bases lying between them.

The J gene is TRBJ2-5, the V gene TRBV3-1 (or the pseudogene TRBV3-2); the match to TRBD2 covers 7 bases. The germline CDR1 and CDR2 sequences are LGHDT and YNNKEL (reference sequence). With 1 base clipped from V and 2 bases from J, the junction kept 7 bases outside the gene matches. This CDR3 is built from 16 residues. CDR3: CASSQVIVGGQETQYF. The CDR3, as DNA: TGTGCCAGCAGCCAAGTCATAGTCGGGGGGCAAGAGACCCAGTACTTC.

The chain is built from TRBV5-6 and TRBJ1-5; 8 nucleotides line up with TRBD1. CDR3 size: 16 residues. The trim removed 3 bases at V and 7 bases at J, leaving 12 bases unmatched. The germline V gene has CDR1 SGHDT and CDR2 YYEEEE. For the CDR3, the DNA is TGTGCCAGCAGCTCGGACAGGGACAATGGAATGCAGCCCCAGCATTTT. This sequence encodes CASSSDRDNGMQPQHF.

CDR3 DNA: TGCGCCAGCACTCCCCTGGGGCGGGGGGGCAGAGAGACCCAGTACTTC. Translated: CASTPLGRGGRETQYF. This chain links TRBV5-1 with TRBJ2-5, with TRBD2 matching over 9 bases. Germline loops: CDR1 SGHRS, CDR2 YFSETQ. Germline trimming cut 6 bases from V and 4 bases from J; bases unmatched to any gene: 13. This CDR3 has 16 amino acids.

The chain carries TRBV28 and TRBJ2-7; a possible D gene is TRBD1 (7 bases). The length of the CDR3 is 14 residues. Germline V lookup: CDR1 MDHEN, CDR2 SYDVKM. The V gene lost 5 bases and the J gene lost 3 bases, with 14 bases spanning the gap. For the CDR3, the DNA is TGTGCCAGCAGTCCGGAGGGACAGAACTACGAGCAGTACTTC. Its translation: CASSPEGQNYEQYF.

The V gene is TRBV27, the J gene TRBJ2-1, with 8 bases fitting TRBD1. This CDR3 has 16 amino acids. V was clipped by 6 bases and J by 1 base; unmatched bases: 8. CDR1 and CDR2 (germline): MNHEY, SMNVEV (reference sequence). The CDR3 reads CASSQQGGRSYNEQFF. In nucleotides, the CDR3 is TGTGCCAGCAGCCAACAGGGGGGAAGGTCCTACAATGAGCAGTTCTTC.

The chain is built from TRBV9 and TRBJ1-2; D possibly corresponds to TRBD1 (6 bases). This CDR3 has 16 residues. Trimming shortened V by 0 bases and J by 5 bases, and 17 bases separated the two germline ends. CDR1 and CDR2 (germline): SGDLS, YYNGEE. CDR3 nucleotide sequence: TGTGCCAGCAGCGTAGGCTCCACAGGGCCCATTTATGGCTACACCTTC. This gives the protein CASSVGSTGPIYGYTF.

The rearrangement links TRBV7-2 to TRBJ2-1, with D possibly matching TRBD2 (7 bases). The CDR3 loop spans 13 amino acids. V dropped 7 bases and J dropped 6 bases, with 13 bases sitting between them. Germline assignment: CDR1 SGHTA and CDR2 FQGNSA. CDR3 sequence reads: CASKFAGANEQFF. DNA of the CDR3: TGTGCCAGCAAGTTCGCGGGGGCCAATGAGCAGTTCTTC.

The chain couples TRBV7-3 to TRBJ1-3; D not resolved. Trimming removed 5 bases from V and 0 bases from J, with 5 bases in between. CDR3 length: 13 residues. CDR1 and CDR2 from the germline V gene are SGHTA and FQGTGA. The CDR3 DNA reads as TGTGCCAGCAGCCCAAACTCTGGAAACACCATATATTTT. Amino acids: CASSPNSGNTIYF.

This chain joins TRBV4-1 and TRBJ2-1, with TRBD2 identical over 8 bases. The CDR3 consists of 16 residues. J was trimmed by 0 bases and V by 1 base; bases with no gene match: 2. Germline V CDR1 and CDR2: MGHRA, YSYEKL. CDR3 in DNA: TGCGCCAGCAGCCAAGCGGGGGGGGCCTCCTACAATGAGCAGTTCTTC. Its protein product is CASSQAGGASYNEQFF.